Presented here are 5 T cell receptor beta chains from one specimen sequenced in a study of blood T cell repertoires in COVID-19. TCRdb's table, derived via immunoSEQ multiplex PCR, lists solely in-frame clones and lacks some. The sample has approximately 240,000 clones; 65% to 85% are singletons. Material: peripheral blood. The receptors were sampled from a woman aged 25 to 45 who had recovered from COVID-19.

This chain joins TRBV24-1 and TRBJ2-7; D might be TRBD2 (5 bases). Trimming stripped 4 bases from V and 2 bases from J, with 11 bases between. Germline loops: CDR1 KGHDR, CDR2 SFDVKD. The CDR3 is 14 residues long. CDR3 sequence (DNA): TGTGCCACCAGTGACCCCGGGGTGACCTACGAGCAGTACTTC. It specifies CATSDPGVTYEQYF.

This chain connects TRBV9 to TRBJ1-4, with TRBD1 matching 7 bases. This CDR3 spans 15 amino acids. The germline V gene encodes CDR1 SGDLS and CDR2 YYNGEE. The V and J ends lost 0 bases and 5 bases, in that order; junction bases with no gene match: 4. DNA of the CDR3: TGTGCCAGCAGCGTAGCGCAGGGGGGAAATGAAAAACTGTTTTTT. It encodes CASSVAQGGNEKLFF.

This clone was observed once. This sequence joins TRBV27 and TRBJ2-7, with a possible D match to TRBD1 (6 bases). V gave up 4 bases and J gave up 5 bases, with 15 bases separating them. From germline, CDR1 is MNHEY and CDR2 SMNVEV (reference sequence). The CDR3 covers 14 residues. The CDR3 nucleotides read TGTGCCAGCAGTTCATTACAGGGTTTGCACGAGCAGTACTTC. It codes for CASSSLQGLHEQYF.

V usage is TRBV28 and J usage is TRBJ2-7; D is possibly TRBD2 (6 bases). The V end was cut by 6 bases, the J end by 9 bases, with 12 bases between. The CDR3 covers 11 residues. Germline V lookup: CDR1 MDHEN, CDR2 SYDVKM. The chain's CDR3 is CASSYRRGQYF. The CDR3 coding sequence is TGTGCCAGCAGCTACAGGCGGGGGCAGTACTTC.

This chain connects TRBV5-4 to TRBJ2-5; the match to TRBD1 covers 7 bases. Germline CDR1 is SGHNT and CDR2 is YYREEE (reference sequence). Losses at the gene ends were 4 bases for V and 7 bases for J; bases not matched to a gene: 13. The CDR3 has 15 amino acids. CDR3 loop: CASSRGQLSPGTQYF. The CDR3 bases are TGTGCCAGCAGCCGGGGACAGCTAAGTCCCGGGACCCAGTACTTC.